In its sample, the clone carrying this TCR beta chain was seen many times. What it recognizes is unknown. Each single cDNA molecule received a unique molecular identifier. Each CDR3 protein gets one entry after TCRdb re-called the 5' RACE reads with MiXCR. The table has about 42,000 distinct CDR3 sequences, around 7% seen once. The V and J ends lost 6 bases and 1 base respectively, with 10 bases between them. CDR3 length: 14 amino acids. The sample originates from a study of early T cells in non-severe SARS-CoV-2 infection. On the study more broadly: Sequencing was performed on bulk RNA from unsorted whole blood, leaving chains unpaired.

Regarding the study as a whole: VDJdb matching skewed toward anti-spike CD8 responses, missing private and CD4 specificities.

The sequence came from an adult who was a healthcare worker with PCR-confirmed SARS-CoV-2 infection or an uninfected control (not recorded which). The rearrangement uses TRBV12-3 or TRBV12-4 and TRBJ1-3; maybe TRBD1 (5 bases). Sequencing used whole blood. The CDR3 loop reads CASSPTASGNTIYF. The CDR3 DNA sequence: TGTGCCAGCAGCCCGACAGCTTCTGGAAACACCATATATTTT.